Detailed here is one T cell receptor beta chain. Its matching antigen is unknown. It was 5'RACE with constant-segment primers that produced the TCR alpha and TCR beta cDNA libraries, which carried sample barcodes and UMIs. TCRdb reanalysed the 5' RACE reads using MiXCR and keeps one entry per CDR3 protein. The repertoire holds 450,000 or so distinct CDR3 sequences, 20% to 30% seen once, with approximately 13% in the top ten. Germline loops: CDR1 KGHSH, CDR2 LQKENI. Trimming removed 0 bases from V and 3 bases from J, with 6 bases in between. This CDR3 region has 14 residues. The sample comes from a study of T-cell memory formation after mild COVID-19. Study outcomes and limitations: Researchers could not confirm that second-wave clones peaking on day 37 targeted SARS-CoV-2.

Material for sequencing was PBMCs or a T cell subset sorted from them (not recorded which). The receptor's source is an adult woman who had mild COVID-19 (a few samples of this study predate the infection). Cell type and time point are not known. V gene TRBV18 combines with J gene TRBJ1-3; D unclear. The CDR3 sequence is CASSPPGYGNTIYF. CDR3 bases: TGTGCCAGCTCACCACCAGGTTATGGAAACACCATATATTTT.